This TCR beta chain was documented in a study of T cell responses to AZD1222 COVID-19 vaccine. Data came from immunoSEQ multiplex PCR; TCRdb stores just in-frame clones and leaves some out. The sample comprises 80,000 to 100,000 clones, 80% to 90% of which are singletons, and more than 2% rests with the top ten. Sequencing was performed on peripheral blood, taken 28 days after the second AZD1222 dose. The origin of this receptor is an adult who received the AZD1222 COVID-19 vaccine.

The CDR3 bases are TGTGCCAGCAGCCAAGATGTCGTGCGGCAGGGCTACACCTTC. Protein product: CASSQDVVRQGYTF. The V and J genes are TRBV14 and TRBJ1-2; D uncertain. The V end was cut by 0 bases, the J end by 8 bases, with 13 bases between. There are 14 residues in the CDR3. Germline CDR1 reads SGHDN; CDR2 reads FVKESK. Looking up the rest from reference TRBV14 and TRBJ1-2 gives the full variable domain: EAGVTQFPSHSVIEKGQTVTLRCDPISGHDNLYWYRRVMGKEIKFLLHFVKESKQDESGMPNNRFLAERTGGTYSTLKVQPAELEDSGVYFCASSQDVVRQGYTFGSGTRLTVV.